This T cell receptor beta chain was obtained from a study of blood T cell repertoires in COVID-19. Measured with immunoSEQ multiplex PCR; TCRdb has only the in-frame clones, and not every one. Here the sample spans fewer than 350,000 clones, around 90% being singletons. The sequencing sample was made of peripheral blood. This TCR was recovered from a woman aged 25-40 years with COVID-19, enrolled during active disease.

CDR3 protein: CASSTRTGTTEAFF. DNA for the CDR3: TGTGCCAGTAGTACCCGGACAGGGACCACTGAAGCTTTCTTT. This chain joins TRBV19 and TRBJ1-1, with TRBD1 matching over 8 bases. CDR1 and CDR2 from the germline V gene are LNHDA and SQIVND (reference sequence). J was trimmed by 4 bases and V by 4 bases; bases with no gene match: 5. This CDR3 comprises 14 residues.